This passage covers 11 T cell receptor beta chains from one sample sequenced in a study of T cell responses to AZD1222 COVID-19 vaccine. The method was immunoSEQ multiplex PCR; TCRdb's version includes in-frame clones alone and lacks a portion of them. The sample yields 140,000 or so clones, about 92% seen once. The source was peripheral blood, collected after recovery from COVID-19. The receptors were sampled from an adult who had recovered from COVID-19.

This chain links TRBV19 with TRBJ2-5; 8 nucleotides agree with TRBD2. Germline CDR1 is LNHDA and CDR2 is SQIVND (reference sequence). The CDR3 covers 15 residues. Unmatched junction bases numbered 13, after V lost 10 bases and J lost 3 bases. For the CDR3, the DNA is TGTGCCACCACCCCGCGGGGGGCTTCGAAAGAGACCCAGTACTTC. It translates to CATTPRGASKETQYF.

The V and J genes are TRBV5-4 and TRBJ1-1, with a weak D call TRBD1 (6 bases). CDR1 is SGHNT, CDR2 YYREEE, per germline (reference sequence). The CDR3 spans 15 residues. The V gene lost 2 bases and the J gene lost 0 bases, with 11 bases spanning the gap. The CDR3 region has the DNA TGTGCCAGCAGCTTTCGGGACACCTTGAACACTGAAGCTTTCTTT. Translating it yields CASSFRDTLNTEAFF. The full variable domain, in which reference TRBV5-4 and TRBJ1-1 provide the parts outside the CDR3, is ETGVTQSPTHLIKTRGQQVTLRCSSQSGHNTVSWYQQALGQGPQFIFQYYREEENGRGNFPPRFSGLQFPNYSSELNVNALELDDSALYLCASSFRDTLNTEAFFGQGTRLTVV.

The chain recombines TRBV7-3 with TRBJ2-2; possibly TRBD1 for D (6 bases). V dropped 1 base and J dropped 1 base, with 7 bases sitting between them. CDR3 length: 15 amino acids. The V gene's germline CDR1 is SGHTA and CDR2 FQGTGA. In nucleotides, the CDR3 is TGTGCCAGCAGCTTAATGGACAGGAACACCGGGGAGCTGTTTTTT. Translating gives CASSLMDRNTGELFF.

V and J are TRBV7-8 and TRBJ2-7; no reliable D call. Germline V gives CDR1 SGHVS, CDR2 FQNEAQ. This CDR3 spans 12 amino acids. The V end lost 2 bases, the J end lost 2 bases, and 4 bases lay between the germline ends. DNA for the CDR3: TGTGCCAGCAGCTTAAGCCCCTACGAGCAGTACTTC. As protein: CASSLSPYEQYF.

V and J are TRBV7-3 and TRBJ2-3; D unclear. Germline assignment: CDR1 SGHTA and CDR2 FQGTGA. Between the trimmed V and J ends, which lost 4 bases and 5 bases, there was a span of 13 bases. This CDR3 contains 14 residues. CDR3 sequence reads: CASSSNRPQDTQYF. In DNA form, the CDR3 reads TGTGCCAGCAGCTCTAACCGACCCCAAGATACGCAGTATTTT.

V usage is TRBV5-1 and J usage is TRBJ2-3; 14 bases map to TRBD2. The CDR3 totals 18 residues. The V segment lost 1 base and the J segment 6 bases; nucleotides outside the gene matches: 10. Germline values: CDR1 SGHRS, CDR2 YFSETQ. The CDR3 DNA reads TGCGCCAGCAGCTTGATCCCGGGACTAGCGGGAGTTGGGGATACGCAGTATTTT. This encodes CASSLIPGLAGVGDTQYF. Full variable domain (rest looked up from reference TRBV5-1 and TRBJ2-3): KAGVTQTPRYLIKTRGQQVTLSCSPISGHRSVSWYQQTPGQGLQFLFEYFSETQRNKGNFPGRFSGRQFSNSRSEMNVSTLELGDSALYLCASSLIPGLAGVGDTQYFGPGTRLTVL.

On this clone: One junction end disagrees with the germline gene, perhaps due to a read error. The gene calls are TRBV12-3 or TRBV12-4 and TRBJ2-1; D not resolved. The CDR3 is made up of 13 amino acids. CDR3 DNA: TGTGCCAGCAGTTTCCGCGTATACACTGAGCAGTTCTTC. This encodes CASSFRVYTEQFF.

The rearrangement links TRBV7-8 to TRBJ2-5; 8 nucleotides match TRBD2. The CDR3 consists of 14 residues. V gave up 5 bases and J gave up 3 bases; unmatched junction bases: 5. In germline, CDR1 is SGHVS, CDR2 FQNEAQ. CDR3: CASSPGGDEETQYF. CDR3 nucleotide sequence: TGTGCCAGCAGCCCCGGGGGGGACGAAGAGACCCAGTACTTC.

The V and J genes are TRBV28 and TRBJ1-5, with TRBD1 as a possible D gene (5 bases). V dropped 5 bases and J dropped 7 bases, with 18 bases sitting between them. This CDR3 is built from 15 residues. Germline lookup yields CDR1 MDHEN and CDR2 SYDVKM. CDR3 sequence: CASSPLTAQGQPQHF. CDR3 coding DNA: TGTGCCAGCAGTCCCCTTACGGCCCAGGGACAGCCCCAGCATTTT.

The chain recombines TRBV12-2 with TRBJ1-1; the listed D gene, TRBD1, was not tested against the DNA. TRBV12-2 is a recognized pseudogene. The CDR3 contains 16 residues. Written as DNA, the CDR3 is TGTGCAAGTCGCTTTGAGGTTTCAGGGCTGATTCAGGGAGCTTTCTTT. The encoded protein is CASRFEVSGLIQGAFF.

Note on this clone: Sequence at one end of the junction differs from germline and may be a read error. The gene calls are TRBV6-5 and TRBJ1-5; a possible D gene is TRBD1 (6 bases). Germline CDR1 reads MNHEY; CDR2 reads SVGAGI. The CDR3 has 14 residues. The CDR3 DNA is TGTGCGAGCAGGGGTGGGAACGGATTTCAGCCCCAGCATTTT. Translating gives CASRGGNGFQPQHF.